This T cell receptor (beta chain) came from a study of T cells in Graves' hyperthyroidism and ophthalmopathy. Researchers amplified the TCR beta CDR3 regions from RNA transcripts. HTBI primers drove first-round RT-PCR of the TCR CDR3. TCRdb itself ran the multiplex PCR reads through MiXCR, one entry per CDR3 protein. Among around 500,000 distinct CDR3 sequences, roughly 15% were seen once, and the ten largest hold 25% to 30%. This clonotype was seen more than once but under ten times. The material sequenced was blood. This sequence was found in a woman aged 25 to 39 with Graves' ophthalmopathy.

The CDR3 region has the DNA TGTGCCAGCAGTAACAGGGGAGGAGATGGCTACACCTTC. It yields the protein CASSNRGGDGYTF. This rearrangement joins TRBV7-2 to TRBJ1-2; 7 positions agree with TRBD1. The trim removed 6 bases at V and 6 bases at J, leaving 7 bases unmatched. Germline V CDR1 and CDR2: SGHTA, FQGNSA. There are 13 residues in the CDR3.